These T cell receptor beta chains were read from a single sample in a study of blood T cell repertoires in COVID-19. Sequencing used immunoSEQ multiplex PCR; TCRdb keeps in-frame clones, though not all of them. The sample has some 83,000 clones; roughly 86% are singletons. The sequenced sample was peripheral blood. The receptor source for this set is a human donor in a cohort sampled during active COVID-19. The CDR3 runs from the conserved cysteine through the conserved F or W. A D gene is named only where the DNA matches it firmly. Size is stated for part of the rows, as once, few or many counts, or as a class when the clone is expanded.

J,V,size,D,DNA,CDR3
TRBJ1-1,TRBV4-2,-,TRBD1,TGTGCCAGCAGCATTCGGGACAGGGTCTCTGAAGCTTTCTTT,CASSIRDRVSEAFF
TRBJ2-3,TRBV27,-,TRBD2,TGTGCCAGCAGTTTCCAGCGGGGATTGGTAGATACGCAGTATTTT,CASSFQRGLVDTQYF
TRBJ1-4,TRBV7-9,-,-,TGTGCCAGCAGCTTAGGTGCAGCAACTAATGAAAAACTGTTTTTT,CASSLGAATNEKLFF
TRBJ1-2,TRBV28,once,-,TGTGCCAGCAGTCTCACAGGGACCGGTGGCTACACCTTC,CASSLTGTGGYTF
TRBJ2-5,TRBV2,-,TRBD2,TGTGCCAGCATCGGGACTAGCGGGGGGGAAGAGACCCAGTACTTC,CASIGTSGGEETQYF
TRBJ2-7,TRBV11-2,-,-,TGTGCCAGCAGCTTAGGGGAGAAGCTCTACGAGCAGTACTTC,CASSLGEKLYEQYF
TRBJ1-6,TRBV7-2,-,-,TGTGCCAGCAGCTTAGGGGGACAAGGGCCCCTCCACTTT,CASSLGGQGPLHF
TRBJ2-3,TRBV11-3,-,-,TGTGCCAGCAGCCCTCCCGGGGCAGATACGCAGTATTTT,CASSPPGADTQYF
TRBJ2-2,TRBV2,few,TRBD1,TGTGCCAGCAGTGAGCAGGGGGCGAACACCGGGGAGCTGTTTTTT,CASSEQGANTGELFF
TRBJ1-1,TRBV28,-,TRBD1,TGTGCCAGCAGTTTCAGGGGGTGGACTGAAGCTTTCTTT,CASSFRGWTEAFF
TRBJ2-3,TRBV7-8,-,TRBD1,TGTGCCAGCAGCCCGCCCGCCCCAACAGGGGGAGTCACAGATACGCAGTATTTT,CASSPPAPTGGVTDTQYF
TRBJ1-5,TRBV7-9,-,TRBD1,TGTGCCAGCAGCTCCGGGACAGGGGGCATAAATCAGCCCCAGCATTTT,CASSSGTGGINQPQHF
TRBJ2-7,TRBV7-2,-,-,TGTGCCAGCAGCCCCCCGAAGGGGTCGCCAGGAACCTACGAGCAGTACTTC,CASSPPKGSPGTYEQYF
TRBJ1-2,TRBV3-1/TRBV3-2,-,-,TGTGCCAGCAGCCAAGCAATTTACGGGGTCTCTGGCTACACCTTC,CASSQAIYGVSGYTF
TRBJ1-1,TRBV29-1,-,-,TGCAGCGTCGACGCAGGGTATACTGAAGCTTTCTTT,CSVDAGYTEAFF
TRBJ2-7,TRBV5-1,-,-,TGCGCCAGCAGCCACGGTGGCGAGCAGTACTTC,CASSHGGEQYF
TRBJ2-7,TRBV5-1,-,-,TGCGCCAGCAGCTTGGTGCGGGGTTGGGAGCAGTACTTC,CASSLVRGWEQYF
TRBJ1-1,TRBV7-9,-,TRBD1,TGTGCCAGCAGCCCACACCCGGGACAGGGCATTGTGACTGAAGCTTTCTTT,CASSPHPGQGIVTEAFF
TRBJ1-6,TRBV5-1,-,TRBD1,TGCGCCAGCAGCGCCCGACAGGGCTCCTATAATTCACCCCTCCACTTT,CASSARQGSYNSPLHF
TRBJ2-3,TRBV2,-,-,TGTGCCAGCAGCAAAACAGATACGCAGTATTTT,CASSKTDTQYF
TRBJ1-1,TRBV7-9,-,TRBD1,TGTGCCAGCAGCCCTAGGACAGGCATGAACACTGAAGCTTTCTTT,CASSPRTGMNTEAFF
TRBJ1-4,TRBV19,-,-,TGTGCCAGTAGTATCGCGGGGACCGCAACTAATGAAAAACTGTTTTTT,CASSIAGTATNEKLFF
TRBJ2-7,TRBV5-1,-,-,TGCGCCAGCAGCTTGGATCAGGTAACCTACGAGCAGTACTTC,CASSLDQVTYEQYF
TRBJ2-7,TRBV27,-,TRBD1,TGTGCCAGCAGTTTAAGACAGGGAAGTCACTACGAGCAGTACTTC,CASSLRQGSHYEQYF
TRBJ1-6,TRBV4-1,few,-,TGCGCCAGCAGCCACTCCGGACCCCTCCACTTT,CASSHSGPLHF
TRBJ2-1,TRBV28,-,TRBD1,TGTGCCAGCAGTGGACAGGGGGCGCGATACAATGAGCAGTTCTTC,CASSGQGARYNEQFF
TRBJ2-1,TRBV7-2,-,-,TGTGCCAGCAGTTACAGGTGGTATGAGCAGTTCTTC,CASSYRWYEQFF
TRBJ2-7,TRBV5-1,-,TRBD2,TGCGCCAGCAGCGTGGGAGTAGCGGGGGGCTACTTGTACTTC,CASSVGVAGGYLYF
TRBJ1-1,TRBV7-9,-,-,TGTGCCAGCAGCGCCCTGGGGGGCACTGAAGCTTTCTTT,CASSALGGTEAFF
TRBJ2-4,TRBV2,-,-,TGTGCCAGCAGTGAAGGTTCAGGGGCAACCAAAAACATTCAGTACTTC,CASSEGSGATKNIQYF
TRBJ1-1,TRBV18,-,TRBD1,TGTGCCAGCTCAGCCGCGCGCACGGGACAGGGAGGGAACACTGAAGCTTTCTTT,CASSAARTGQGGNTEAFF